The 26 T cell receptor beta chains below all came from one sample that was sequenced in a study of graft-versus-host responses after intestinal transplantation. The method was immunoSEQ multiplex PCR; TCRdb's version includes in-frame clones alone and lacks a portion of them. The sample lists more than 80,000 clones, around 89% occurring once. Antigens of these TCRs are unknown. The material sequenced was unstimulated CD4+ T cells sorted from spleen or lymph node cells, taken before transplant. The receptors derive from a human donor who was the organ donor for an intestinal transplant.

The chain links TRBV7-9 to TRBJ1-4, with 8 bases matching TRBD1. CDR1 and CDR2 (germline): SEHNR, FQNEAQ (reference sequence). The J segment lost 6 bases and the V segment lost 1 base, leaving 1 base of the junction unmatched. This CDR3 comprises 14 residues. The CDR3 here is CASSLGTGYEKLFF. The CDR3, as DNA: TGTGCCAGCAGCTTAGGGACAGGGTATGAAAAACTGTTTTTT.

This chain connects TRBV6-5 to TRBJ1-3, with D tentatively TRBD1 (6 bases). V lost 8 bases, J lost 4 bases, and 15 bases lay in between. The CDR3 spans 14 residues. Germline V gives CDR1 MNHEY, CDR2 SVGAGI. Here the CDR3 DNA reads TGTGCCAGCCACGGCGGGGGGCAAGGAAACACCATATATTTT. Protein product: CASHGGGQGNTIYF.

The chain couples TRBV6-1 to TRBJ2-3; 12 nucleotides agree with TRBD2. After removal of 6 bases from V and 5 bases from J, the junction contained 18 bases not matched to a gene. This CDR3 is built from 19 residues. The V gene's germline CDR1 is MNHNS and CDR2 SASEGT. As DNA, the CDR3 is TGTGCCAGCAGGGAACAGGGTAGTCCTAGCGGGAGGGTTGGAGATACGCAGTATTTT. Residues: CASREQGSPSGRVGDTQYF.

The rearrangement links TRBV6-5 to TRBJ2-5, with a weak D call TRBD2 (5 bases). The CDR3 spans 13 residues. V lost 2 bases to trimming and J lost 5 bases, with 9 bases between them. The germline gives CDR1 MNHEY, CDR2 SVGAGI. CDR3 amino acids: CASSYLPGETQYF. CDR3 nucleotide sequence: TGTGCCAGCAGTTACCTCCCGGGGGAGACCCAGTACTTC.

The V gene is TRBV11-1, the J gene TRBJ2-3; weak D call: TRBD2 (5 bases). Per the germline V gene, CDR1 is SGHAT and CDR2 is FQDESV (reference sequence). This CDR3 has 19 residues. V dropped 7 bases and J dropped 0 bases, with 26 bases sitting between them. The CDR3 bases are TGTGCCAGCAATGGTCCTAGCTCGAAATATGGAGCTAGCACAGATACGCAGTATTTT. This translates into CASNGPSSKYGASTDTQYF.

The V and J genes are TRBV7-9 and TRBJ1-2; D is perhaps TRBD1 (5 bases). Germline V lookup: CDR1 SEHNR, CDR2 FQNEAQ (reference sequence). Between the trimmed V and J ends, which lost 1 base and 0 bases, there was a span of 15 bases. The CDR3 runs to 17 residues. CDR3 sequence reads: CASSLVVSTGANYGYTF. CDR3 DNA: TGTGCCAGCAGCTTAGTGGTATCCACGGGGGCTAACTATGGCTACACCTTC.

The chain employs TRBV11-3 and TRBJ2-7, with unresolved D. This CDR3 comprises 15 residues. V was trimmed by 1 base and J by 1 base, leaving 11 bases between them. Per the germline V gene, CDR1 is SGHNT and CDR2 is YENEEA. The CDR3, as DNA: TGTGCCAGCAGCTTAGCTTCGACGGGTTCCTACGAGCAGTACTTC. It is translated as CASSLASTGSYEQYF.

CDR3 amino acids: CASSARGGETQYF. CDR3 bases: TGCGCCAGCAGCGCCAGGGGAGGGGAGACCCAGTACTTC. J is TRBJ2-5 and V is TRBV5-1, with a tentative D call TRBD2 (7 bases). The germline V gene has CDR1 SGHRS and CDR2 YFSETQ. The CDR3 contains 13 residues. V lost 4 bases to trimming and J lost 5 bases, with 12 bases between them.

The chain combines TRBV28 with TRBJ2-1; a possible D gene is TRBD1 (6 bases). The germline V and J ends were trimmed by 6 bases and 8 bases, with 20 bases remaining between them. The germline V gene encodes CDR1 MDHEN and CDR2 SYDVKM. The length of the CDR3 is 15 residues. CDR3 sequence reads: CASRLPGTPGDEQFF. CDR3 DNA: TGTGCCAGCAGATTACCCGGGACCCCAGGGGATGAGCAGTTCTTC. Drawing the rest from reference TRBV28 and TRBJ2-1, the complete variable domain is DVKVTQSSRYLVKRTGEKVFLECVQDMDHENMFWYRQDPGLGLRLIYFSYDVKMKEKGDIPEGYSVSREKKERFSLILESASTNQTSMYLCASRLPGTPGDEQFFGPGTRLTVL.

The V and J genes are TRBV6-5 and TRBJ2-3; D may be TRBD2 (5 bases). V lost 5 bases, J lost 3 bases, and 15 bases lay in between. The CDR3 sequence is 15 residues long. Looked up from germline, CDR1 is MNHEY and CDR2 is SVGAGI. The CDR3 nucleotides are TGTGCCAGCAGTACTAGTATGGGAAAAACAGATACGCAGTATTTT. Translating it yields CASSTSMGKTDTQYF.

The rearrangement uses TRBV2 and TRBJ1-2; D remains unclear. This CDR3 contains 17 residues. Germline assignment: CDR1 SNHLY and CDR2 FYNNEI. The V end was cut by 6 bases, the J end by 2 bases, with 22 bases between. CDR3 DNA sequence: TGTGCCAGCAGCACCGCGGCGTACGGTACGGCGAACTATGGCTACACCTTC. Translated: CASSTAAYGTANYGYTF.

The rearrangement links TRBV25-1 to TRBJ2-7; D might be TRBD2 (5 bases). The germline V and J ends were trimmed by 6 bases and 7 bases, with 16 bases remaining between them. Germline values: CDR1 MGHDK, CDR2 SYGVNS. CDR3 size: 13 residues. The CDR3 sequence: CASRIRWTFEQYF. In nucleotides, the CDR3 is TGTGCCAGCAGGATTCGATGGACTTTTGAGCAGTACTTC.

This chain uses TRBV7-3 with TRBJ2-1; 8 positions agree with TRBD1. The CDR3 loop spans 18 amino acids. V shed 2 bases, J shed 4 bases, and the junction held 13 bases outside the gene matches. Germline V lookup: CDR1 SGHTA, CDR2 FQGTGA. The DNA of the CDR3 is TGTGCCAGCAGCTTAGCAGGGGGCGCGGGTGTCGGGTACAATGAGCAGTTCTTC. Translation: CASSLAGGAGVGYNEQFF.

J is TRBJ2-7 and V is TRBV18, with D uncertain. The germline V and J ends were trimmed by 4 bases and 3 bases, with 13 bases remaining between them. The CDR3 length is 14 residues. Germline assignment: CDR1 KGHSH and CDR2 LQKENI. CDR3 coding DNA: TGTGCCAGCTCACGACGACAAAACGGCTACGAGCAGTACTTC. Its protein product is CASSRRQNGYEQYF.

The gene calls are TRBV2 and TRBJ2-3; 9 positions agree with TRBD2. The germline CDR1 and CDR2 sequences are SNHLY and FYNNEI. The CDR3 is 17 amino acids. After removal of 5 bases from V and 4 bases from J, the junction contained 13 bases not matched to a gene. CDR3 sequence (DNA): TGTGCCAGCAGTAGGGGCGGGGGGGCCAGACGGCCAGATACGCAGTATTTT. This encodes CASSRGGGARRPDTQYF.

The chain links TRBV7-3 to TRBJ2-2, with 11 bases fitting TRBD2. CDR3 length: 16 amino acids. Germline loops: CDR1 SGHTA, CDR2 FQGTGA. The ends lost 3 bases at V and 4 bases at J; junction bases unmatched: 4. The CDR3 coding sequence is TGTGCCAGCAGCTTGGATGGGACTAGCGGCACCGGGGAGCTGTTTTTT. This encodes CASSLDGTSGTGELFF.

The genes are TRBV16 and TRBJ2-5, with TRBD2 matching 8 bases. V was pared by 0 bases and J by 1 base, with 13 bases of the junction left unmatched. This CDR3 spans 19 amino acids. CDR1 KGHSY and CDR2 FQNENV come from the germline V gene. CDR3 sequence (DNA): TGTGCCAGCAGCCAATCCGTTGGGCGGGGGGCCTCCCTCCAAGAGACCCAGTACTTC. Protein product: CASSQSVGRGASLQETQYF.

The chain carries TRBV12-5 and TRBJ1-1; possibly TRBD1 for D (5 bases). CDR1 is LGHNT and CDR2 is FRNRAP in the germline V gene. The V end was cut by 7 bases, the J end by 4 bases, with 13 bases between. The CDR3 covers 13 residues. This CDR3 is CASATQGATEAFF. CDR3 DNA sequence: TGTGCTAGTGCCACTCAGGGCGCCACTGAAGCTTTCTTT.

The chain has TRBV6-4 and TRBJ1-2; 7 nucleotides agree with TRBD1. V dropped 4 bases and J dropped 4; count of bases not matched to a gene: 6. Germline loops: CDR1 MRHNA, CDR2 SNTAGT. The CDR3 is 14 amino acids. DNA of the CDR3: TGTGCCAGCAGTGTTAATGGGGACAGCTATGGCTACACCTTC. It specifies CASSVNGDSYGYTF.

V is TRBV6-5 and J is TRBJ2-2, with 12 bases lining up with TRBD1. This CDR3 has 14 residues. Losses at the gene ends were 10 bases for V and 6 bases for J; bases not matched to a gene: 6. Per germline, CDR1 MNHEY and CDR2 SVGAGI. This CDR3 is CATSRDRGPGELFF. The CDR3 coding sequence is TGTGCCACATCCCGGGACAGGGGGCCCGGGGAGCTGTTTTTT.

The chain uses TRBV5-1 and TRBJ2-3; perhaps TRBD1 as D (6 bases). In germline, CDR1 is SGHRS, CDR2 YFSETQ. V lost 0 bases and J 4 bases, leaving 15 bases between the germline ends. This CDR3 has 16 amino acids. The CDR3 DNA follows: TGCGCCAGCAGCTTGGGCGACCCAAACAGGGCAGATACGCAGTATTTT. Protein sequence: CASSLGDPNRADTQYF. Based on the CDR3 plus reference TRBV5-1 and TRBJ2-3, the full variable domain is KAGVTQTPRYLIKTRGQQVTLSCSPISGHRSVSWYQQTPGQGLQFLFEYFSETQRNKGNFPGRFSGRQFSNSRSEMNVSTLELGDSALYLCASSLGDPNRADTQYFGPGTRLTVL.

The rearrangement links TRBV28 to TRBJ1-5; possibly TRBD1 for D (6 bases). Trimming left V 7 bases short and J 2 bases short, with 15 bases between. The CDR3 is 15 residues long. CDR1 and CDR2 from the germline V gene are MDHEN and SYDVKM. The CDR3 DNA reads as TGTGCCAGCAACCCCAGACAGGCTGGCAATCAGCCCCAGCATTTT. Translation: CASNPRQAGNQPQHF.

The V call is TRBV4-2, the J call TRBJ2-2; TRBD2 matches 10 bases. CDR1 and CDR2 (germline): LGHNA, YNFKEQ. Trimming took 6 bases from V and 7 from J; bases not matched to a gene: 11. The CDR3 totals 16 residues. The CDR3 coding sequence is TGTGCCAGCAGTCCAGCTAGCGGGAGATATGGCGGGGAGCTGTTTTTT. It codes for CASSPASGRYGGELFF.

This rearrangement joins TRBV28 to TRBJ2-2, with TRBD2 matching 9 bases. The trim removed 11 bases at V and 3 bases at J, leaving 22 bases unmatched. The CDR3 loop spans 19 amino acids. Looked up from germline, CDR1 is MDHEN and CDR2 is SYDVKM. CDR3 DNA: TGTGCCGCCGCCCACCGCGAGATGCGGGAGGGCCATTACACCGGGGAGCTGTTTTTT. Residues: CAAAHREMREGHYTGELFF.

This chain joins TRBV11-1 and TRBJ1-1; TRBD1 matches at 7 bases. Germline CDR1 is SGHAT and CDR2 is FQDESV (reference sequence). V dropped 5 bases and J dropped 8; count of bases not matched to a gene: 8. The CDR3 spans 13 residues. This chain's CDR3 is CASSLWDSHEAFF. CDR3 DNA sequence: TGTGCCAGCAGCCTTTGGGACAGCCACGAAGCTTTCTTT.

The V and J genes are TRBV27 and TRBJ2-6; the D gene is possibly TRBD2 (6 bases). The CDR3 runs to 15 residues. CDR1 and CDR2 from the germline V gene are MNHEY and SMNVEV (reference sequence). Trimming left V 3 bases short and J 1 base short, with 7 bases between. CDR3 amino acids: CASSFGGSGANVLTF. The CDR3, as DNA: TGTGCCAGCAGTTTCGGGGGATCTGGGGCCAACGTCCTGACTTTC.